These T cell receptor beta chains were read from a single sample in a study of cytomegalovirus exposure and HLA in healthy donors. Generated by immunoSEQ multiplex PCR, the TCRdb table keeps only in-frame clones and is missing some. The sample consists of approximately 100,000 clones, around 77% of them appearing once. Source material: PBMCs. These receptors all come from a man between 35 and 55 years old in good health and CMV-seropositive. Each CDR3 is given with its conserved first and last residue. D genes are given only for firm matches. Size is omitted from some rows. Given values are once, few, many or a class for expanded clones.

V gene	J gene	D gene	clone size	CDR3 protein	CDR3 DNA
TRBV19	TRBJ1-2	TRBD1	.	CASSIGQGVNGYTF	TGTGCCAGTAGTATCGGACAGGGGGTTAATGGCTACACCTTC
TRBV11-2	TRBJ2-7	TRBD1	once	CASSTNRGAYEQYF	TGTGCCAGCAGCACCAACAGGGGCGCCTACGAGCAGTACTTC
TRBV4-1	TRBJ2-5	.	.	CASSHSTGGMETQYF	TGCGCCAGCAGCCATTCGACAGGCGGCATGGAGACCCAGTACTTC
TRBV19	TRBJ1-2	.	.	CASSIDLSGAGSSGYTF	TGTGCCAGTAGTATAGATCTTTCAGGTGCAGGGTCGAGTGGCTACACCTTC
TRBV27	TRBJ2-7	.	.	CASSLLSDGGPYEQYF	TGTGCCAGCAGTTTATTGTCCGATGGGGGCCCCTACGAGCAGTACTTC
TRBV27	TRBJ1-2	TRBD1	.	CASSSPGQGEYGYTF	TGTGCCAGCAGCTCACCCGGACAGGGGGAATATGGCTACACCTTC
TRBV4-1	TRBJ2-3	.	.	CASSQDAGSTDTQYF	TGCGCCAGCAGCCAAGATGCGGGTAGCACAGATACGCAGTATTTT
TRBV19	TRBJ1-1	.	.	CASSDLRGWTEAFF	TGTGCCAGTAGTGACCTTCGGGGGTGGACTGAAGCTTTCTTT
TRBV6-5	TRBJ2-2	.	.	CASSYSTGVTGELFF	TGTGCCAGCAGTTACTCGACGGGGGTCACCGGGGAGCTGTTTTTT
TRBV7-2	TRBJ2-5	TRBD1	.	CASSTNRGGGETQYF	TGTGCCAGCAGCACCAACAGGGGCGGTGGTGAGACCCAGTACTTC
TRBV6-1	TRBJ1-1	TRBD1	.	CASRPYRGQGTEAFF	TGTGCCAGCAGACCATACAGGGGACAAGGCACTGAAGCTTTCTTT
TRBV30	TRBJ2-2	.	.	CAWRQGTSNTGELFF	TGTGCCTGGAGACAAGGGACTTCGAACACCGGGGAGCTGTTTTTT
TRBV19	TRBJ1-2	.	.	CASRTVSNYGYTF	TGTGCCAGTAGGACAGTGTCGAACTATGGCTACACCTTC
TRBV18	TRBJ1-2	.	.	CASSPAGGGGYGYTF	TGTGCCAGCTCACCTGCTGGTGGAGGCGGCTATGGCTACACCTTC
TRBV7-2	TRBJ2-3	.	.	CASSFTGTTDTQYF	TGTGCCAGCAGCTTCACAGGGACCACAGATACGCAGTATTTT
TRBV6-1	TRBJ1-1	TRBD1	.	CASSVTGGASRTEAFF	TGCGCCAGCAGTGTCACAGGGGGCGCGAGTAGGACTGAAGCTTTCTTT
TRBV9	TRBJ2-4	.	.	CASSAVVRGADIQYF	TGTGCCAGCAGCGCCGTGGTTCGGGGGGCGGACATTCAGTACTTC
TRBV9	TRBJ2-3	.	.	CASSVGRTSRTDTQYF	TGTGCCAGCAGCGTAGGCCGGACATCCCGCACAGATACGCAGTATTTT
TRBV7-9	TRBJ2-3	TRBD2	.	CASSGTSGGAKSDTQYF	TGTGCCAGCAGCGGGACTAGCGGGGGGGCAAAGTCAGATACGCAGTATTTT
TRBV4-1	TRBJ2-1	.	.	CASSQDTRTVPARSEQFF	TGCGCCAGCAGCCAAGATACTAGAACCGTCCCGGCCCGGAGTGAGCAGTTCTTC
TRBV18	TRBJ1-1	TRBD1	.	CASSPGRQGPNTEAFF	TGTGCCAGCTCACCAGGACGACAGGGCCCGAACACTGAAGCTTTCTTT
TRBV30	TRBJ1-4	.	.	CAWSLGGGNEKLFF	TGTGCCTGGAGTCTGGGGGGGGGTAATGAAAAACTGTTTTTT
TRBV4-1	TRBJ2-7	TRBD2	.	CASSPLAGGLYEQYF	TGCGCCAGCAGTCCTCTAGCGGGGGGGCTCTACGAGCAGTACTTC
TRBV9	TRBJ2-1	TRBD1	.	CASSGELGTGSNEQFF	TGTGCCAGCAGCGGTGAACTCGGGACAGGCTCCAATGAGCAGTTCTTC
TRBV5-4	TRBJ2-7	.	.	CASSVSYEQYF	TGTGCCAGCAGCGTCTCCTACGAGCAGTACTTC
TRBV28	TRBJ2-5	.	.	CASSFGGIQETQYF	TGTGCCAGCAGTTTTGGGGGCATCCAAGAGACCCAGTACTTC
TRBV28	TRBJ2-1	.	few	CASSTFLGQGRADEQFF	TGTGCCAGCAGCACTTTTCTCGGGCAGGGCCGGGCGGATGAGCAGTTCTTC
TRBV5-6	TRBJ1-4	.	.	CASSLGRVLATNEKLFF	TGTGCCAGCAGCTTGGGCAGGGTCCTTGCAACTAATGAAAAACTGTTTTTT
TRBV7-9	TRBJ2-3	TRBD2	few	CASSLALAGTDTQYF	TGTGCCAGCAGCTTAGCGCTAGCGGGCACAGATACGCAGTATTTT
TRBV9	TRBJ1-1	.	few	CASSPFKAGSTEAFF	TGTGCCAGCAGCCCCTTCAAGGCGGGCTCCACTGAAGCTTTCTTT
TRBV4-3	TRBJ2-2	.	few	CASSQEGAEAGELFF	TGCGCCAGCAGCCAAGAGGGGGCAGAGGCCGGGGAGCTGTTTTTT
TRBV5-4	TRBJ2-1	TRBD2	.	CASSIPRGTIDNEQFF	TGTGCCAGCAGCATCCCTCGAGGGACTATAGACAATGAGCAGTTCTTC
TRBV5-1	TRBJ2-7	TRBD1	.	CASSSGTGFTYEQYF	TGCGCCAGCAGCTCCGGGACAGGGTTCACCTACGAGCAGTACTTC
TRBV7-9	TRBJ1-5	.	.	CASSLAAGANQPQHF	TGTGCCAGCAGCTTAGCGGCGGGGGCCAATCAGCCCCAGCATTTT
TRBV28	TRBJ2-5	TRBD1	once	CASRPGTGGWQQETQYF	TGTGCCAGCAGACCCGGAACAGGGGGCTGGCAACAAGAGACCCAGTACTTC
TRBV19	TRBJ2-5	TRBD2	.	CASSLSGVETQYF	TGTGCCAGTAGCCTGAGCGGGGTAGAGACCCAGTACTTC
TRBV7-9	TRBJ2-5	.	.	CASSPQGSQETQYF	TGTGCCAGCAGCCCCCAGGGATCTCAAGAGACCCAGTACTTC
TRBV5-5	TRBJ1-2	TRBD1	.	CASSSTGGGYGYTF	TGTGCCAGCAGCTCTACAGGGGGCGGCTATGGCTACACCTTC
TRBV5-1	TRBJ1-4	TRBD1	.	CASSSGQGGKNEKLFF	TGCGCCAGCAGCTCGGGACAGGGTGGAAAAAATGAAAAACTGTTTTTT
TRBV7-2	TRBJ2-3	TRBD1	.	CASSRKGQGAADTQYF	TGTGCCAGCAGCAGGAAGGGACAGGGGGCAGCAGATACGCAGTATTTT
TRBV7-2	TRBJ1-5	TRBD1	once	CASSTRQGAYQPQHF	TGTGCCAGCAGCACCAGACAGGGGGCTTATCAGCCCCAGCATTTT
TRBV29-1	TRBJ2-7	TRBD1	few	CSVGDRAREQYF	TGCAGCGTCGGTGACAGGGCACGGGAGCAGTACTTC
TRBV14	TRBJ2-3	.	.	CASSRWGGRTDTQYF	TGTGCCAGCAGCCGATGGGGGGGCCGCACAGATACGCAGTATTTT
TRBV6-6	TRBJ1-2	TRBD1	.	CASTDRAEANYGYTF	TGTGCCAGCACCGACAGGGCTGAAGCTAACTATGGCTACACCTTC
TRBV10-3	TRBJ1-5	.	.	CASRDNENQPQHF	TGTGCCAGCCGGGACAATGAAAATCAGCCCCAGCATTTT
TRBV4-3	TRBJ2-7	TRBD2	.	CASSASGGDSSYEQYF	TGCGCCAGCAGCGCTAGCGGGGGAGACAGCTCCTACGAGCAGTACTTC